This T cell receptor (beta chain) was sequenced for a study of blood T cell repertoires in COVID-19. Study at large: Samples taken during acute and convalescent COVID-19 were collected in the United States, Italy and Spain.

Authors' data handling: Reference gene primer amplification gave estimated nucleated cell counts. TCRdb keeps only in-frame clones here, not all; method: immunoSEQ multiplex PCR. That table is the source of V, J and clone size, and D and trimming were worked out from the DNA. This repertoire shows roughly 170,000 clones, 82% found once; its top ten account for 15% to 20%. Germline lookup yields CDR1 LNHDA and CDR2 SQIVND (reference sequence). The trim removed 3 bases at V and 4 bases at J, leaving 5 bases unmatched. The CDR3 length is 14 residues. Cohort assignment relied on participant-reported clinical history. Recovered Cohort 3 donors showed two negative PCRs, clearance, or symptom resolution.

This chain connects TRBV19 to TRBJ2-5, with 7 bases matching TRBD1. The TCR originated in a man aged 55 to 70 who had recovered from COVID-19. Source material: PBMCs or T cells enriched from blood (not recorded which). The CDR3 here is CASSILDRAETQYF. CDR3 bases: TGTGCCAGTAGTATTCTCGACAGGGCAGAGACCCAGTACTTC.